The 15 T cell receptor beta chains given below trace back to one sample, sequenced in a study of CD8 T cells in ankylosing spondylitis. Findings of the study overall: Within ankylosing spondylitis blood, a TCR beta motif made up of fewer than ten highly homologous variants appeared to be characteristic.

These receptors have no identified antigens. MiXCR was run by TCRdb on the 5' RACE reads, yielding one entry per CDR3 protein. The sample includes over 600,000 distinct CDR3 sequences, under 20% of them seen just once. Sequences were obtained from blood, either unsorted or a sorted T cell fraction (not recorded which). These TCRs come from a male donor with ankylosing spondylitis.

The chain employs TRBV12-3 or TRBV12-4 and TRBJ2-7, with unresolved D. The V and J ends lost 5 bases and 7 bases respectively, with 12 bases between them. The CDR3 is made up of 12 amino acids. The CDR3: CASSPLMEEQYF. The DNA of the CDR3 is TGTGCCAGCAGTCCCCTGATGGAGGAGCAGTACTTC.

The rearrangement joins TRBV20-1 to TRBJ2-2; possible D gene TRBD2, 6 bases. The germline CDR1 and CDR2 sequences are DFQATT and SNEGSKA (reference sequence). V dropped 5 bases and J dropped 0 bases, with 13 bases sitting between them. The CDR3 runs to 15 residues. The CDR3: CSAGLGGANTGELFF. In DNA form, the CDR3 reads TGCAGTGCTGGGCTGGGCGGGGCGAACACCGGGGAGCTGTTTTTT.

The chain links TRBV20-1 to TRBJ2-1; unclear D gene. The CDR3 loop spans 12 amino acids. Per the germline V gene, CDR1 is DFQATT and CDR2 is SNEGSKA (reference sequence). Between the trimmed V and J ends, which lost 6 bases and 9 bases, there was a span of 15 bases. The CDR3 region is CSAPVGGREQFF. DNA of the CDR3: TGCAGTGCCCCTGTCGGTGGGCGTGAGCAGTTCTTC.

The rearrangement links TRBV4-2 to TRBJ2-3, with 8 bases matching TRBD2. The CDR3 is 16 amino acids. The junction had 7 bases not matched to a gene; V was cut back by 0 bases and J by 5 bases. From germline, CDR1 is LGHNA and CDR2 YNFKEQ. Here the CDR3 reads CASSQDIGGAIDTQYF. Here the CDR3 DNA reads TGTGCCAGCAGCCAAGATATCGGGGGGGCCATAGATACGCAGTATTTT.

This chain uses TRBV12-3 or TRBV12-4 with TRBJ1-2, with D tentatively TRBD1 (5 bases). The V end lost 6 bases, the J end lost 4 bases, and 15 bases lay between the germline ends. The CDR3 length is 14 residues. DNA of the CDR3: TGTGCCAGCAGCCTCAAAGGGGCCGGCTATGGCTACACCTTC. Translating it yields CASSLKGAGYGYTF.

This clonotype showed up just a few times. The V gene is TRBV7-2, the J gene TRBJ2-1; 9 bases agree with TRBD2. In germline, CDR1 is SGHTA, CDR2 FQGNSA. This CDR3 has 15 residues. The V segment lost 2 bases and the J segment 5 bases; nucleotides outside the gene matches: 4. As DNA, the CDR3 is TGTGCCAGCAGCTTAAGGCGGGAGGGCAACAATGAGCAGTTCTTC. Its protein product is CASSLRREGNNEQFF.

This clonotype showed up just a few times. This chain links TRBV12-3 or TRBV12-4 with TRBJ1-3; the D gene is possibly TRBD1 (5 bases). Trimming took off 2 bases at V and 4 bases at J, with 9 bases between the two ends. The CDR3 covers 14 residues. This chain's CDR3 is CASSLLGPGNTIYF. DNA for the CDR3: TGTGCCAGCAGTTTATTGGGACCGGGAAACACCATATATTTT.

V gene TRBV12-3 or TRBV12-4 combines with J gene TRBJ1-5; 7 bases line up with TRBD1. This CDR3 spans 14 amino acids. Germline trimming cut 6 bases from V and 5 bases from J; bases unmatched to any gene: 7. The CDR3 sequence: CASSEGQAYQPQHF. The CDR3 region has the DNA TGTGCCAGCAGCGAAGGACAGGCTTATCAGCCCCAGCATTTT.

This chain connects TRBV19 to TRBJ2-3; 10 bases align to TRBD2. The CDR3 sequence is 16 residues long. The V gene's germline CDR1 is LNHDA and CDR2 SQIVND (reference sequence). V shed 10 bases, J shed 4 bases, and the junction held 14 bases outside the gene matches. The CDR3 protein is CATAKVSGRNSDTQYF. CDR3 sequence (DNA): TGTGCCACCGCAAAGGTTAGCGGGAGGAACTCAGATACGCAGTATTTT.

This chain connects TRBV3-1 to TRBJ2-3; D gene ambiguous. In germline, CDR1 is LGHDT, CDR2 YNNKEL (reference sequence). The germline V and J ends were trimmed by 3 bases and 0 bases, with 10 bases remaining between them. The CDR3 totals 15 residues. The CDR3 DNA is TGTGCCAGCAGCCATACGCGCGTTAGCACAGATACGCAGTATTTT. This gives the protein CASSHTRVSTDTQYF.

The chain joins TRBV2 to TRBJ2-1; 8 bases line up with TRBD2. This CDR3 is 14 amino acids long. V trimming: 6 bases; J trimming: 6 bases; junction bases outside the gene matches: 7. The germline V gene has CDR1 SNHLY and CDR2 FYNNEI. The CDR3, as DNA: TGTGCCAGCAGGTGGGCCGGGACTAGCAATGAGCAGTTCTTC. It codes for CASRWAGTSNEQFF.

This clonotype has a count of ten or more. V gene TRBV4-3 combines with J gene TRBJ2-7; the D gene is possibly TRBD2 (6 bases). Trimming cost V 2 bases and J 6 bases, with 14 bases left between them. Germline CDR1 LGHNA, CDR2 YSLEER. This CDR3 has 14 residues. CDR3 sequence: CASSQQLVGGEQYF. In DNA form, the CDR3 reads TGCGCCAGCAGCCAACAACTAGTCGGGGGCGAGCAGTACTTC.

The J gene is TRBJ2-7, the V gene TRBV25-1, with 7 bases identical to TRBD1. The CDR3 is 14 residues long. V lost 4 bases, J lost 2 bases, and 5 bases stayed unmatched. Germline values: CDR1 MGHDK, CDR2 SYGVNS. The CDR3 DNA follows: TGTGCCAGCAGTGTATGGGACAGACCCTACGAGCAGTACTTC. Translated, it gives CASSVWDRPYEQYF.

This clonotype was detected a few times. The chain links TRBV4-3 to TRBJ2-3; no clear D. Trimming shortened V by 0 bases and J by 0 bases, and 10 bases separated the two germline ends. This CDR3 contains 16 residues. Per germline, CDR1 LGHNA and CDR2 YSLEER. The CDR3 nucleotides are TGCGCCAGCAGCCAAGATGGCACGTATAGCACAGATACGCAGTATTTT. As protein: CASSQDGTYSTDTQYF.

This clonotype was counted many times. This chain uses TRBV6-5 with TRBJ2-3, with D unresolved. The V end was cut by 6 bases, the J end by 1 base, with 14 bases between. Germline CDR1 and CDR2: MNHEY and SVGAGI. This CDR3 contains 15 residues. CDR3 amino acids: CASRYRSSGTDTQYF. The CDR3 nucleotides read TGTGCCAGCAGGTATAGATCGTCTGGCACAGATACGCAGTATTTT.